Reported below is one T cell receptor beta chain. This record belongs to a study of shared clonotypes between healthy human individuals. Selected positively for CCR7 and CD45RO-negative, naive CD8 cells excluded terminally differentiated effector memory CD45RA+ cells. Data came from immunoSEQ multiplex PCR; TCRdb stores just in-frame clones and leaves some out. Seen here are some 1,900,000 clones, about 95% observed once, and the top ten hold 0.95% to 1.5%. The source material was naive CD8+ T cells sorted from blood. The receptor's source is a man between 18 and 35 years old in good health.

The CDR3 DNA reads TGTGCCAGCTCACCATCTCGGGCACAAGAGACCCAGTACTTC. Translating gives CASSPSRAQETQYF. The chain combines TRBV18 with TRBJ2-5; D unresolved. The V gene lost 2 bases and the J gene lost 2 bases, with 9 bases spanning the gap. Germline V gene sequence: CDR1 KGHSH, CDR2 LQKENI. This CDR3 spans 14 amino acids.